This T cell receptor (beta chain) derives from a study of monozygotic twins with cystic fibrosis. Concerning this clone itself: Its antigen is not known.

Using immunoSEQ multiplex PCR, the repertoire was profiled, and TCRdb retains in-frame clones only, with some absent. The profile shows 35,000 or so clones, about 87% of them singletons. Germline V lookup: CDR1 SGHTA, CDR2 FQGNSA. Trimming took off 5 bases at V and 2 bases at J, with 13 bases between the two ends. The CDR3 sequence is 15 residues long. Findings and caveats of the study: Nucleotide-identical clonotype sharing was significantly higher within monozygotic CF twin pairs than between unrelated CF individuals. Co-twins had the most similar V usage for 13 of 16 pairs, J for 8. Clonality was generally low (median around 0.009), higher in the most severe patients.

The genes are TRBV7-2 and TRBJ1-5, with unresolved D. The sequence was collected from a girl aged 2 to 10 with cystic fibrosis. The sample was blood. This CDR3 is CASSSRGLGNQPQHF. The CDR3, as DNA: TGTGCCAGCAGCAGTCGGGGTTTGGGCAATCAGCCCCAGCATTTT.